The source of this T cell receptor beta chain is a study of Ad26.COV2.S vaccination and SARS-CoV-2 variants. For the study at large: Donor was assigned to the Ad26.COV2.S arm of trial COV1001.

The treatment denotes: around 19 received Ad26.COV2.S at low or high dose, single or two shots; 5 received placebo; per-sample allocation not given. Vaccine and placebo recipients were sampled on day 63 after the first injection. At a Boston site, the person donating was an adult of 18-55 years. Ad26.COV2.S expressed prefusion-stabilized spike from the original Wuhan strain. The CDR3 has 15 amino acids. V dropped 3 bases and J dropped 2 bases, with 11 bases sitting between them. Germline V gene lookup returns CDR1 LNHNV and CDR2 YYDKDF (reference sequence). The data were produced by immunoSEQ multiplex PCR, yet TCRdb's version contains in-frame clones alone and is incomplete. The sample has around 450,000 clones; about 90% are singletons.

The source material was peripheral blood, sampled in a trial of Ad26.COV2.S vaccine versus placebo. This TCR derives from a person between 18 and 65 years old who received the Ad26.COV2.S COVID-19 vaccine or a placebo. The chain joins TRBV15 to TRBJ1-5; maybe TRBD1 (5 bases). In DNA form, the CDR3 reads TGTGCCACCAGCAGGTCATGGGACGGCAATCAGCCCCAGCATTTT. It encodes CATSRSWDGNQPQHF.